The 24 T cell receptor beta chains in this list originate from one sample, sequenced in a study of T-cell memory formation after mild COVID-19. TCRdb re-called the 5' RACE reads through MiXCR, storing one row per CDR3 protein. Of under 200,000 distinct CDR3 sequences in the sample, around 30% were seen once. Sequencing was done on a sample of PBMCs or a T cell subset sorted from them (not recorded which). The origin of the receptors is an adult woman who had mild COVID-19 (a few samples of this study predate the infection). Cell type and time point are not known.

The V and J genes are TRBV20-1 and TRBJ2-3; the D is unclear. The CDR3 consists of 11 residues. From germline, CDR1 is DFQATT and CDR2 SNEGSKA (reference sequence). The V end lost 5 bases, the J end lost 6 bases, and 9 bases lay between the germline ends. The CDR3, as DNA: TGCAGTGCTGGGTTTTGGGATACGCAGTATTTT. It yields the protein CSAGFWDTQYF.

This clonotype turned up a few times. The CDR3 DNA reads TGCAGCGCCTCAAACACTGAAGCTTTCTTT. It translates to CSASNTEAFF. The genes are TRBV29-1 and TRBJ1-1; D is unresolved. Germline CDR1 reads SQVTM; CDR2 reads ANQGSEA. This CDR3 has 10 amino acids. Trimming removed 7 bases from V and 2 bases from J, with 5 bases in between. The full variable domain, completed using reference TRBV29-1 and TRBJ1-1, is SAVISQKPSRDICQRGTSLTIQCQVDSQVTMMFWYRQQPGQSLTLIATANQGSEATYESGFVIDKFPISRPNLTFSTLTVSNMSPEDSSIYLCSASNTEAFFGQGTRLTVV.

The J gene is TRBJ2-7, the V gene TRBV5-1; a possible D gene is TRBD2 (6 bases). CDR1 and CDR2 from the germline V gene are SGHRS and YFSETQ. V was shortened by 4 bases and J by 0 bases, with 17 bases between the two germline ends. This CDR3 region has 16 residues. This CDR3 reads CASSPEGRRSSYEQYF. The CDR3 DNA follows: TGCGCCAGCAGCCCGGAGGGCAGGAGGAGCTCCTACGAGCAGTACTTC.

This chain joins TRBV11-1 and TRBJ2-3, with 7 bases identical to TRBD1. V was clipped by 4 bases and J by 2 bases; unmatched bases: 6. CDR3 size: 15 residues. Germline V gene data show CDR1 as SGHAT and CDR2 as FQDESV (reference sequence). The CDR3 protein is CASSSGQVITDTQYF. CDR3 nucleotide sequence: TGTGCCAGCAGCTCCGGACAGGTCATCACAGATACGCAGTATTTT.

The V call is TRBV18, the J call TRBJ2-4; 9 nucleotides match TRBD1. V lost 0 bases and J lost 7; bases outside the gene matches: 7. Germline V gene lookup returns CDR1 KGHSH and CDR2 LQKENI. The CDR3 sequence is 16 residues long. The CDR3 DNA follows: TGTGCCAGCTCACCACCACAGGGGGCCCTCGGGAACATTCAGTACTTC. Its protein is CASSPPQGALGNIQYF.

V usage is TRBV18 and J usage is TRBJ2-3; no firm D call. CDR3 length equals 14 residues. Trimming cost V 3 bases and J 5 bases, with 12 bases left between them. The germline V gene encodes CDR1 KGHSH and CDR2 LQKENI. Here the CDR3 DNA reads TGTGCCAGCTCACCTCAAATTAGTCAAGATACGCAGTATTTT. This codes for CASSPQISQDTQYF.

The chain uses TRBV4-3 and TRBJ2-6; D unresolved. Between the trimmed V and J ends, which lost 1 base and 2 bases, there was a span of 9 bases. Germline assignment: CDR1 LGHNA and CDR2 YSLEER. The CDR3 spans 16 residues. In DNA, the CDR3 is TGCGCCAGCAGCCAAGGTCCCCTTACTGGGGCCAACGTCCTGACTTTC. It is translated as CASSQGPLTGANVLTF.

The rearrangement links TRBV5-1 to TRBJ2-7; TRBD2 aligns across 8 bases. This CDR3 is built from 14 residues. Germline CDR1 reads SGHRS; CDR2 reads YFSETQ. Germline trimming cut 0 bases from V and 5 bases from J; bases unmatched to any gene: 4. DNA of the CDR3: TGCGCCAGCAGCTTGGCCGGGAGGGCTCACGAGCAGTACTTC. This encodes CASSLAGRAHEQYF.

This clonotype was found a few times. The V gene is TRBV5-1, the J gene TRBJ2-3; 7 bases align to TRBD2. V gave up 4 bases and J gave up 0 bases; unmatched junction bases: 11. The CDR3 is 17 amino acids. CDR1 SGHRS and CDR2 YFSETQ come from the germline V gene. The CDR3 DNA follows: TGCGCCAGCAGCATGGTGGCGGCGGGAGTTAGCACAGATACGCAGTATTTT. Translated: CASSMVAAGVSTDTQYF.

V usage is TRBV5-1 and J usage is TRBJ2-4; 7 nucleotides agree with TRBD2. The CDR3 totals 15 residues. Per germline, CDR1 SGHRS and CDR2 YFSETQ. Germline trimming cut 6 bases from V and 9 bases from J; bases unmatched to any gene: 15. This CDR3 reads CASNPTGDYGSIQYF. DNA of the CDR3: TGCGCCAGCAACCCGACGGGGGACTATGGTAGCATTCAGTACTTC.

This clonotype was picked up a small number of times. The rearrangement links TRBV6-2 or TRBV6-3 to TRBJ2-5, with TRBD2 identical over 7 bases. The CDR3 length is 17 residues. The germline V gene encodes CDR1 MNHEY and CDR2 SVGEGT. The junction had 15 bases not matched to a gene; V was cut back by 6 bases and J by 2 bases. This CDR3 is CASSSPSFEGGQETQYF. The DNA for the CDR3 is TGTGCCAGCAGCTCCCCTTCTTTTGAGGGAGGGCAAGAGACCCAGTACTTC.

The sample holds a few counts of this clonotype. This sequence joins TRBV7-2 and TRBJ1-2; D is possibly TRBD1 (5 bases). The V end lost 4 bases, the J end lost 6 bases, and 18 bases lay between the germline ends. Germline V gene sequence: CDR1 SGHTA, CDR2 FQGNSA. The CDR3 length is 15 residues. CDR3 nucleotides: TGTGCCAGCAGCTCCTCACCAACAAGGGGTGATGGCTACACCTTC. Amino acid sequence: CASSSSPTRGDGYTF.

The V gene is TRBV18, the J gene TRBJ2-2; TRBD1 matches at 9 bases. V shed 0 bases and J 0 bases; nucleotides not matched to a gene: 5. The CDR3 is 18 residues long. Germline assignment: CDR1 KGHSH and CDR2 LQKENI. CDR3 coding DNA: TGTGCCAGCTCACCACCGAACAGGGGGCATACGAACACCGGGGAGCTGTTTTTT. Translated, it gives CASSPPNRGHTNTGELFF.

DNA of the CDR3: TGTGCCAGCAGTCCGACAGTGGCTGAAGCTAACTATGGCTACACCTTC. As protein: CASSPTVAEANYGYTF. V and J are TRBV6-1 and TRBJ1-2, with a weak D call TRBD1 (5 bases). Per germline, CDR1 MNHNS and CDR2 SASEGT. The CDR3 is made up of 16 amino acids. The V end lost 5 bases, the J end lost 0 bases, and 16 bases lay between the germline ends.

This clonotype was counted at least ten times. This chain links TRBV24-1 with TRBJ2-2; D is uncertain. Looked up from germline, CDR1 is KGHDR and CDR2 is SFDVKD. Trimming removed 4 bases at V and 1 base at J, with 9 bases between. This CDR3 has 15 residues. This CDR3 reads CATSDLKLNTGELFF. CDR3 nucleotide sequence: TGTGCCACCAGTGACCTCAAGTTGAACACCGGGGAGCTGTTTTTT.

V is TRBV20-1 and J is TRBJ2-3; D may be TRBD1 (6 bases). This CDR3 is 15 amino acids long. Germline V CDR1 and CDR2: DFQATT, SNEGSKA (reference sequence). Trimming pared 3 bases from V and 0 bases from J, leaving 13 bases between. CDR3 protein: CSASWGRSSTDTQYF. As DNA, the CDR3 is TGCAGTGCTAGTTGGGGGCGATCGAGCACAGATACGCAGTATTTT.

This clonotype came up a few times. This chain joins TRBV12-3 or TRBV12-4 and TRBJ1-6, with D perhaps matching TRBD1 (5 bases). V was shortened by 4 bases and J by 8 bases, with 12 bases between the two germline ends. The CDR3 runs 14 residues. The CDR3 loop is CASSSWDGDSPLHF. For the CDR3, the DNA is TGTGCCAGCAGTTCCTGGGACGGAGATTCACCCCTCCACTTT.

This clonotype was recorded a few times. The chain couples TRBV12-3 or TRBV12-4 to TRBJ2-1; TRBD1 might be the D (5 bases). V was shortened by 6 bases and J by 10 bases, with 16 bases between the two germline ends. This CDR3 has 13 amino acids. In nucleotides, the CDR3 is TGTGCCAGCAGCCCCGAGGAGCCAGGGGAGCAGTTCTTC. Its translation is CASSPEEPGEQFF.

V usage is TRBV28 and J usage is TRBJ2-7, with a tentative D call TRBD1 (7 bases). V lost 11 bases to trimming and J lost 6 bases, with 29 bases between them. This CDR3 is 16 amino acids long. Germline V CDR1 and CDR2: MDHEN, SYDVKM. The CDR3 protein is CASAGSTGRTGGEQYF. CDR3 nucleotide sequence: TGTGCCTCTGCAGGCTCGACAGGGCGTACCGGGGGCGAGCAGTACTTC. Looking up the rest from reference TRBV28 and TRBJ2-7 gives the full variable domain: DVKVTQSSRYLVKRTGEKVFLECVQDMDHENMFWYRQDPGLGLRLIYFSYDVKMKEKGDIPEGYSVSREKKERFSLILESASTNQTSMYLCASAGSTGRTGGEQYFGPGTRLTVT.

The count of this clonotype is one. The chain links TRBV5-5 to TRBJ2-2, with 11 positions matching TRBD2. CDR3 length equals 17 residues. CDR1 and CDR2 (germline): SGHKS, YYEKEE (reference sequence). The ends lost 1 base at V and 1 base at J; junction bases unmatched: 3. The CDR3 DNA reads as TGTGCCAGCAGCTTGTTCCTAGCGGGAGGGAACACCGGGGAGCTGTTTTTT. Amino acid sequence: CASSLFLAGGNTGELFF.

This chain connects TRBV6-1 to TRBJ1-2, with D uncertain. The CDR3 is 12 amino acids. V lost 7 bases and J lost 2, with 8 bases in between. Looked up from germline, CDR1 is MNHNS and CDR2 is SASEGT. The CDR3 loop is CASTQANYGYTF. CDR3 coding DNA: TGTGCCAGCACTCAAGCGAACTATGGCTACACCTTC.

CDR3 DNA sequence: TGCGCCAGCAGCCAAAGCCGGGTTCCCGGAAACACCATATATTTT. Amino acids: CASSQSRVPGNTIYF. The V gene is TRBV4-3, the J gene TRBJ1-3; D is uncertain. Germline assignment: CDR1 LGHNA and CDR2 YSLEER. The CDR3 is made up of 15 amino acids. V lost 2 bases, J lost 4 bases, and 12 bases lay in between.

In this sample, this clonotype turned up a few times. The chain employs TRBV12-3 or TRBV12-4 and TRBJ1-2; D possibly corresponds to TRBD1 (5 bases). The CDR3 totals 13 residues. Trimming removed 3 bases from V and 4 bases from J, with 9 bases in between. CDR3 region: CASSLSGGYGYTF. CDR3 sequence (DNA): TGTGCCAGCAGTTTGTCCGGGGGCTATGGCTACACCTTC.

This clonotype was counted only a few times. In DNA form, the CDR3 reads TGTGCCAGCAGTGGGGTGTTTCGGAACACTGAAGCTTTCTTT. Its translation: CASSGVFRNTEAFF. The genes are TRBV2 and TRBJ1-1; D ambiguous. Germline CDR1 reads SNHLY; CDR2 reads FYNNEI. This CDR3 contains 14 residues. The V gene lost 4 bases and the J gene lost 1 base, with 10 bases spanning the gap. The variable domain in full, with the rest retrieved from reference TRBV2 and TRBJ1-1, is EPEVTQTPSHQVTQMGQEVILRCVPISNHLYFYWYRQILGQKVEFLVSFYNNEISEKSEIFDDQFSVERPDGSNFTLKIRSTKLEDSAMYFCASSGVFRNTEAFFGQGTRLTVV.